The 27 T cell receptor beta chains listed next were all sequenced from one sample in a study of T cells in localized non-small cell lung cancer. Sequencing used immunoSEQ multiplex PCR; TCRdb keeps in-frame clones, though not all of them. The sample shows just over 1,500 clones, 24% of them seen only once. The sequenced sample was normal lung tissue next to the tumor, obtained before any cancer treatment. These receptors originate from a female donor aged 60 or older with stage I lung adenocarcinoma.

This chain connects TRBV6-8 to TRBJ1-1; D unresolved. The CDR3 extends over 12 amino acids. Trimming shortened V by 6 bases and J by 1 base, and 6 bases separated the two germline ends. Looked up from germline, CDR1 is MNHGY and CDR2 is SAAAGT. Written as DNA, the CDR3 is TGTGCCAGCAGGAATTGGAACACTGAAGCTTTCTTT. Protein product: CASRNWNTEAFF.

This clone showed up just a few times. The chain joins TRBV19 to TRBJ1-2; no firm D call. The V end lost 0 bases, the J end lost 7 bases, and 9 bases lay between the germline ends. Looked up from germline, CDR1 is LNHDA and CDR2 is SQIVND (reference sequence). CDR3 length: 13 residues. CDR3 DNA: TGTGCCAGTAGTATAGATCGAACCACTGGCTACACCTTC. Translating it yields CASSIDRTTGYTF.

The V and J genes are TRBV6-8 and TRBJ2-4; 7 positions agree with TRBD1. Losses at the gene ends were 4 bases for V and 7 bases for J; bases not matched to a gene: 19. Germline V gives CDR1 MNHGY, CDR2 SAAAGT. This CDR3 spans 18 amino acids. The CDR3 protein is CASSWKFGDGTVTNIQYF. For the CDR3, the DNA is TGTGCCAGCAGTTGGAAGTTTGGCGACGGGACAGTAACGAACATTCAGTACTTC.

Relative to its sample, this clone is hyperexpanded. This sequence joins TRBV6-8 and TRBJ1-1; 8 bases map to TRBD1. This CDR3 comprises 17 residues. In germline, CDR1 is MNHGY, CDR2 SAAAGT. V shed 5 bases and J 0 bases; nucleotides not matched to a gene: 11. The CDR3 spells CASSDQGARVMNTEAFF. Here the CDR3 DNA reads TGTGCCAGCAGTGACCAGGGGGCCAGGGTGATGAACACTGAAGCTTTCTTT.

By sample share, this clone is medium-sized. This chain joins TRBV11-3 and TRBJ2-2; D is perhaps TRBD2 (6 bases). Trimming pared 5 bases from V and 1 base from J, leaving 17 bases between. The CDR3 totals 17 residues. In germline, CDR1 is SGHNT, CDR2 YENEEA. This CDR3 reads CASSPGGWEKNTGELFF. The CDR3 DNA sequence: TGTGCCAGCAGCCCAGGAGGGTGGGAGAAGAACACCGGGGAGCTGTTTTTT.

This clone is deemed medium-sized (0.01 to 0.1%). This chain uses TRBV11-3 with TRBJ2-1, with 9 bases identical to TRBD2. Germline lookup yields CDR1 SGHNT and CDR2 YENEEA. V shed 5 bases, J shed 6 bases, and the junction held 14 bases outside the gene matches. The CDR3 consists of 17 residues. The chain's CDR3 is CASSGITAIAGANEQFF. The CDR3 DNA is TGTGCCAGCAGCGGAATCACGGCGATAGCGGGGGCCAATGAGCAGTTCTTC.

CDR3 sequence (DNA): TGTGCTAGTGGTTTGGGCGATGGGAGCTATGGCTACACCTTC. This sequence encodes CASGLGDGSYGYTF. The chain recombines TRBV12-5 with TRBJ1-2; D uncertain. Germline V lookup: CDR1 LGHNT, CDR2 FRNRAP. There are 14 residues in the CDR3. Trimming left V 1 base short and J 4 bases short, with 10 bases between.

This clone is classed as large. The chain carries TRBV11-3 and TRBJ1-1; weak D call: TRBD1 (6 bases). Trimming took 4 bases from V and 0 from J, leaving 12 bases between them. From germline, CDR1 is SGHNT and CDR2 YENEEA. The CDR3 length is 15 residues. The CDR3, as DNA: TGTGCCAGCAGCTCGGGACATACGATGAACACTGAAGCTTTCTTT. It yields the protein CASSSGHTMNTEAFF. The complete variable domain, with remaining parts taken from reference TRBV11-3 and TRBJ1-1, reads EAGVVQSPRYKIIEKKQPVAFWCNPISGHNTLYWYLQNLGQGPELLIRYENEEAVDDSQLPKDRFSAERLKGVDSTLKIQPAELGDSAVYLCASSSGHTMNTEAFFGQGTRLTVV.

The chain links TRBV30 to TRBJ2-3; no clear D. V was shortened by 3 bases and J by 4 bases, with 11 bases between the two germline ends. This CDR3 has 13 residues. Germline CDR1 is GTSNPN and CDR2 is SVGIG (reference sequence). In DNA, the CDR3 is TGTGCCTGGAGCCCAAAAATGGCAGATACGCAGTATTTT. This sequence encodes CAWSPKMADTQYF.

The rearrangement links TRBV28 to TRBJ2-7, with 8 bases matching TRBD1. From germline, CDR1 is MDHEN and CDR2 SYDVKM. The V gene end was trimmed by 4 bases and the J gene end by 6 bases; junction bases not matched to a gene: 11. The CDR3 is 15 residues long. CDR3 DNA: TGTGCCAGCAGTTCCGCCGAACAGGGGGAGACCGAGCAGTACTTC. Its protein product is CASSSAEQGETEQYF.

This clone was seen more than once but under ten times. The chain is built from TRBV6-8 and TRBJ2-1, with 7 bases fitting TRBD2. Germline V gene data show CDR1 as MNHGY and CDR2 as SAAAGT. The CDR3 sequence is 15 residues long. J was trimmed by 4 bases and V by 5 bases; bases with no gene match: 8. CDR3 DNA sequence: TGTGCCAGCAGTGTTGTGGGAGGGGAATACAATGAGCAGTTCTTC. The encoded protein is CASSVVGGEYNEQFF.

This clone has just a few counts. The chain recombines TRBV30 with TRBJ1-2; 8 positions agree with TRBD1. Germline assignment: CDR1 GTSNPN and CDR2 SVGIG (reference sequence). V shed 5 bases and J 4 bases; nucleotides not matched to a gene: 12. There are 15 residues in the CDR3. The CDR3 DNA follows: TGTGCCTGGGTTAAAGACCAGGGGGCGGGCTATGGCTACACCTTC. As protein: CAWVKDQGAGYGYTF. The whole variable domain, filled in from reference TRBV30 and TRBJ1-2, reads SQTIHQWPATLVQPVGSPLSLECTVEGTSNPNLYWYRQAAGRGLQLLFYSVGIGQISSEVPQNLSASRPQDRQFILSSKKLLLSDSGFYLCAWVKDQGAGYGYTFGSGTRLTVV.

The table lists this clone with a few counts. CDR3: CASIRQEGPYEQYF. CDR3 bases: TGTGCCAGCATTCGACAGGAGGGCCCCTACGAGCAGTACTTC. The chain has TRBV6-8 and TRBJ2-7, with D perhaps TRBD1 or TRBD2 (6 bases each). V was pared by 7 bases and J by 2 bases, with 15 bases between. Germline V gene sequence: CDR1 MNHGY, CDR2 SAAAGT. The CDR3 sequence is 14 residues long.

This clone appeared a few times. The chain combines TRBV6-8 with TRBJ1-5, with 7 nucleotides matching TRBD1. Trimming removed 5 bases from V and 2 bases from J; junction bases left unmatched: 12. The CDR3 is 17 residues long. CDR1 MNHGY and CDR2 SAAAGT come from the germline V gene. CDR3: CASSDLSTGSGNQPQHF. CDR3 in DNA: TGTGCCAGCAGTGACCTGTCGACAGGGTCGGGCAATCAGCCCCAGCATTTT.

This rearrangement joins TRBV15 to TRBJ1-4; D is unresolved. The V gene's germline CDR1 is LNHNV and CDR2 YYDKDF (reference sequence). The CDR3 totals 16 residues. V lost 1 base and J lost 0, with 9 bases in between. The CDR3 bases are TGTGCCACCAGCAGAGCCGGATATGCAACTAATGAAAAACTGTTTTTT. Translated: CATSRAGYATNEKLFF.

In DNA form, the CDR3 reads TGCGCCAGCAGGGGAGGGACCCTTCGGAACGAGCAGTACTTC. This gives the protein CASRGGTLRNEQYF. This rearrangement joins TRBV5-1 to TRBJ2-7; 7 bases align to TRBD2. Germline values: CDR1 SGHRS, CDR2 YFSETQ. This CDR3 is 14 amino acids long. With 5 bases clipped from V and 5 bases from J, the junction kept 10 bases outside the gene matches.

This clone showed up just a few times. The chain carries TRBV28 and TRBJ1-2; no firm D call. Trimming stripped 11 bases from V and 6 bases from J, with 19 bases between. This CDR3 contains 13 residues. The germline V gene encodes CDR1 MDHEN and CDR2 SYDVKM. The CDR3 loop reads CAAEGRSSDGYTF. In nucleotides, the CDR3 is TGTGCCGCCGAGGGCAGGAGTAGCGATGGCTACACCTTC.

This chain connects TRBV9 to TRBJ2-7; 8 bases align to TRBD1. This CDR3 has 13 amino acids. J gave up 11 bases and V 4 bases, and 11 bases lay outside the gene matches. Germline assignment: CDR1 SGDLS and CDR2 YYNGEE. CDR3 nucleotide sequence: TGTGCCAGCAGCCCCGGGACAGGTTTGGAAGAGTACTTC. It is translated as CASSPGTGLEEYF.

The chain joins TRBV11-3 to TRBJ2-7; either TRBD1 or TRBD2 may supply D (7 bases each). Trimming shortened V by 5 bases and J by 4 bases, and 18 bases separated the two germline ends. Germline V gene data show CDR1 as SGHNT and CDR2 as YENEEA. The CDR3 is 15 amino acids. CDR3 in amino acids: CASSPGVQGGYEQYF. CDR3 in DNA: TGTGCCAGCAGCCCCGGGGTCCAGGGGGGGTACGAGCAGTACTTC.

V is TRBV5-1 and J is TRBJ2-7; 11 nucleotides match TRBD2. Germline V gene lookup returns CDR1 SGHRS and CDR2 YFSETQ. V was clipped by 3 bases and J by 1 base; unmatched bases: 9. The CDR3 is made up of 17 amino acids. CDR3 DNA: TGCGCCAGCAGCTCGGGACTAGCGGCAGTAAGGTCCTACGAGCAGTACTTC. Translated, it gives CASSSGLAAVRSYEQYF.

This clone has just a few counts. The chain employs TRBV9 and TRBJ1-3, with 11 bases fitting TRBD1. V lost 2 bases to trimming and J lost 6 bases; unmatched junction nucleotides: 4. CDR3 length equals 15 residues. Germline V gives CDR1 SGDLS, CDR2 YYNGEE. CDR3 residues: CASSVRTGGLNTIYF. Here the CDR3 DNA reads TGTGCCAGCAGCGTGAGGACAGGGGGCTTAAACACCATATATTTT. The full variable domain, completed using reference TRBV9 and TRBJ1-3, is DSGVTQTPKHLITATGQRVTLRCSPRSGDLSVYWYQQSLDQGLQFLIQYYNGEERAKGNILERFSAQQFPDLHSELNLSSLELGDSALYFCASSVRTGGLNTIYFGEGSWLTVV.

The chain uses TRBV9 and TRBJ1-5, with D unresolved. The CDR3 has 14 amino acids. Trimming removed 4 bases at V and 0 bases at J, with 8 bases between. Germline lookup yields CDR1 SGDLS and CDR2 YYNGEE. The CDR3 sequence is CASSLDLSNQPQHF. The CDR3 DNA is TGTGCCAGCAGCCTGGACCTTAGCAATCAGCCCCAGCATTTT.

The V and J genes are TRBV10-2 and TRBJ2-2; D is uncertain. Per germline, CDR1 WSHSY and CDR2 SAAADI. The CDR3 is 13 amino acids. Trimming took 7 bases from V and 6 from J, leaving 12 bases between them. DNA of the CDR3: TGCGCCAGCACCTCCCAGGCCTCCGGGGAGCTGTTTTTT. This translates into CASTSQASGELFF.

The V gene is TRBV5-1, the J gene TRBJ2-7, with D perhaps given as TRBD1 or TRBD2 (5 bases each). In germline, CDR1 is SGHRS, CDR2 YFSETQ. The length of the CDR3 is 16 residues. V was clipped by 0 bases and J by 7 bases, with 20 bases between them. The CDR3 reads CASSLGPGQFPVEQYF. DNA of the CDR3: TGCGCCAGCAGCTTGGGACCGGGGCAGTTTCCTGTAGAGCAGTACTTC.

The chain recombines TRBV5-1 with TRBJ1-6; possible D gene TRBD1, 5 bases. The germline CDR1 and CDR2 sequences are SGHRS and YFSETQ. The CDR3 has 14 residues. Trimming removed 4 bases from V and 8 bases from J, with 13 bases in between. The CDR3 region is CASSKGPRDSPLHF. The CDR3 DNA is TGCGCCAGCAGCAAGGGACCTAGGGATTCACCCCTCCACTTT.

This chain connects TRBV28 to TRBJ1-6; TRBD1 matches at 11 bases. Germline lookup yields CDR1 MDHEN and CDR2 SYDVKM. The CDR3 runs 14 residues. Germline trimming cut 9 bases from V and 7 bases from J; bases unmatched to any gene: 5. The CDR3: CASLRDRGNSPLHF. The CDR3 nucleotides read TGTGCCAGTCTCCGGGACAGGGGGAATTCACCCCTCCACTTT.

This clone turned up a few times. J is TRBJ1-3 and V is TRBV11-3, with D unresolved. The CDR3 spans 15 residues. From germline, CDR1 is SGHNT and CDR2 YENEEA. V was cut by 3 bases and J by 0 bases, with 9 bases left in between. The CDR3 is CASSLAGSSGNTIYF. CDR3 coding DNA: TGTGCCAGCAGCTTGGCAGGCAGCTCTGGAAACACCATATATTTT.